This T cell receptor (beta chain) was captured by sequencing in a study of blood T cell repertoires in COVID-19. Across the whole study: Researchers got acute and convalescent COVID-19 samples from the United States, Italy and Spain. Nucleic acid was either cDNA or gDNA, and it came from T cells, B-cell-depleted T cells, or PBMCs.

In Seattle, patients joined the study during active infection and were tracked longitudinally. This table comes from immunoSEQ multiplex PCR, and its TCRdb copy is limited to in-frame clones, with some not included. The sample holds 300,000 to 400,000 clones; approximately 89% are singletons and the top ten take roughly 1.7%. CDR1 is SNHLY and CDR2 is FYNNEI in the germline V gene. The CDR3 contains 14 residues. Trimming pared 1 base from V and 0 bases from J, leaving 6 bases between. The sequence came from a woman in her twenties or thirties with COVID-19, enrolled during active disease. The sequenced sample consisted of peripheral blood. V gene TRBV2 combines with J gene TRBJ1-1; no definite D call. CDR3 sequence: CASSEVTVNTEAFF. CDR3 in DNA: TGTGCCAGCAGTGAAGTAACGGTGAACACTGAAGCTTTCTTT.